This T cell receptor (beta chain) was retrieved from a study of shared clonotypes between healthy human individuals (dated by TCRdb to about 2020). The study in broad terms: The cohort comprised a couple of women and a few men aged 18 to 49 years. For each donor, three plates each were used for CD4 naive and CD4 memory, two plates were used for CD8 naive, and one plate was used for CD8 memory. Blood TCR repertoires of about five healthy adults were deeply sequenced to estimate repertoire size and the extent of clonotype sharing between individuals. To increase sequencing depth and limit assay-specific biases, different laboratories used diverse techniques to prepare libraries and sequence TCR repertoires. Each donor's leukapheresis produced roughly between roughly 0.85 and 9.5 billion PBMCs.

The table lists this clone with a few counts. Its antigen target is currently unknown. One base away there is no much larger clone; base qualities are not given. Other DNA sequences in the same sample also yield this CDR3. V ends up 3 bases short and J 1 base short, with an unmatched junction base count of 1. CDR1 MDHEN and CDR2 SYDVKM were looked up in the germline V gene. Spanning cysteine to phenylalanine, the CDR3 consists of 14 amino acids. The DNA shown is the 42-base CDR3, in frame from base 1. What the work shows at the level of the full study, not this receptor alone: The small number of donors limited the genetic and exposure-history diversity represented. Across four donors, roughly 5.4% of naive CD4, roughly 3.4% of naive CD8, about 2.3% of memory CD4, and over 0.35% of memory CD8 clonotypes were shared. Rarefaction of sorted-subset datasets indicated incomplete sequencing despite the large sequencing depth. Clonotypes shared by all four sorted-subset donors showed higher generation probabilities than non-shared clonotypes. Only blood was sampled, and tissue TCR repertoires likely differ from those in blood. Naive subsets generally had larger estimated clonotype richness than memory subsets. Pairwise subsampling led to the expectation that sequencing depth would affect the degree of clonotype sharing among donors.

CD8 naive samples consisted of CD45RO-negative cells that were positively selected for CCR7, yielding a CD45RA+CCR7+ population without TemRA cells. Healthy HIV-negative adults with no recently reported acute infections or vaccinations were included as donors. Only Caucasian adults living in Nashville, Tennessee, USA were represented among the donors. Blood was obtained by leukapheresis, after which PBMCs were separated by Ficoll-Histopaque density gradient centrifugation and cryopreserved in liquid nitrogen vapor phase. Analytical flow cytometry was used to check the purity and quantity of every magnetically sorted T cell population. Each sorted fraction had its genomic DNA isolated and then quantified by UV absorbance on a Nanodrop 2000c. Using the deep immunoSEQ assay, multiplex PCR amplified TCR CDR3 regions from genomic DNA. Extracted genomic DNA from each cell subset was spread evenly across all wells of several immunoSEQ 96-well plates, with each plate serving as a replicate. Each replicate PCR for sorted subsets received about 0.2 ug genomic DNA, equal to 30,000 or so T cell genomes. Purified libraries were measured with a Qubit 3.0 fluorometer, size-checked on a Bioanalyzer 2100, and measured again with the KAPA Library Quantification kit. Each immunoSEQ 96-well plate was sequenced on its own single-read 150-cycle Illumina NextSeq 550 flow cell. Processing in the source paper ran as follows. Because only junctional sequences without quality scores were contained in the immunoSEQ output, filtering matching that applied to full-length reads could not be performed. To assign V/J genes and CDR3, sequences were annotated against IMGT germline references using PyIR, a Python wrapper for IgBLAST v1.9. Reads with weak V/J assignments (E-value above 1e-6), missing CDR3, stop codons, out-of-frame junctions, or ambiguous translated residues were removed. V3J clonotypes were defined by identical inferred V gene, J gene, and CDR3 amino acid sequence. Percentage overlap between repertoires was computed as shared unique clonotypes divided by the size of the smaller repertoire. Three approaches were used to assess repertoire richness: RTK rarefaction, the Chao1 estimator, and Recon v2.1 estimates of unobserved clonotypes. OLGA was used to compute generation probabilities for all TCRbeta clonotypes that the gDNA method yielded from a handful of donors. TCRdb carries this immuneACCESS record with in-frame sequences only. Its versions omit some clonotypes, under half of them owing to an unresolved V gene in the studies checked, with the rest unexplained. V and J calls and clone size are given by that table; D and trimming were obtained from the DNA. The sample table lists millions of clones, about 95% of them with a count of one. The top ten clonotypes cover roughly 1.1% of the sample.

The clonotype originates from a man between 18 and 29 years old in good health. The V and J segments used are TRBV28 and TRBJ2-3; 7 of the junction bases match TRBD2. The sample consisted of naive CD8+ T cells sorted from blood. The sample's cell subset or site label is to be understood as: CD45RA+CCR7+. The nucleotides read TGTGCCAGCAGTTTGGCGGGGGGCACAGATACGCAGTATTTT. Its translation reads: CASSLAGGTDTQYF.